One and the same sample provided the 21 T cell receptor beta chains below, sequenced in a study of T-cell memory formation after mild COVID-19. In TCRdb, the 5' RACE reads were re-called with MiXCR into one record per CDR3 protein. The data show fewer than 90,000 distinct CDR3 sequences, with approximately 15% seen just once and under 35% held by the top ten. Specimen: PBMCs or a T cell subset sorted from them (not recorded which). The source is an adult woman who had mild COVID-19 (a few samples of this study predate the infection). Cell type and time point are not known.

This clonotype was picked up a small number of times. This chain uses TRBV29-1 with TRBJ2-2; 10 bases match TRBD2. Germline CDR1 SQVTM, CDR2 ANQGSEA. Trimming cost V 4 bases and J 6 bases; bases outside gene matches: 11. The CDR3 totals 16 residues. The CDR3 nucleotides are TGCAGCGTTGTTATTCAGGGACTAGCGATAGCCGGGGAGCTGTTTTTT. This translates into CSVVIQGLAIAGELFF.

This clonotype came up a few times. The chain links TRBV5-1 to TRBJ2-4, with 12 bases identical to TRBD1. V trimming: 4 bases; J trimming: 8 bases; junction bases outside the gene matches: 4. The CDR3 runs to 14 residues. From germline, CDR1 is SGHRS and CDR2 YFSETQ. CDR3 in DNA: TGCGCCAGCAGCAAGGGACAGGGGGCTGACATTCAGTACTTC. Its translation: CASSKGQGADIQYF.

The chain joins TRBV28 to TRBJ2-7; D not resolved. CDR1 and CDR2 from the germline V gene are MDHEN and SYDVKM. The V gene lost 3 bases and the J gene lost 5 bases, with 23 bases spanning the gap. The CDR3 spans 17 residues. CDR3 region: CASSFLGTQPLTHEQYF. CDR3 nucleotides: TGTGCCAGCAGTTTTCTAGGTACGCAGCCTCTTACCCACGAGCAGTACTTC.

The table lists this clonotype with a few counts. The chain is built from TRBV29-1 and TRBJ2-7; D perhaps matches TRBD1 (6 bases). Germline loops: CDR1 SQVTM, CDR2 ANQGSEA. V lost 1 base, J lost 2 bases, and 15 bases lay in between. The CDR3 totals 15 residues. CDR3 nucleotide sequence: TGCAGCGTTGAAGCACCCGTGGGGGCAGCCTACGAGCAGTACTTC. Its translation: CSVEAPVGAAYEQYF.

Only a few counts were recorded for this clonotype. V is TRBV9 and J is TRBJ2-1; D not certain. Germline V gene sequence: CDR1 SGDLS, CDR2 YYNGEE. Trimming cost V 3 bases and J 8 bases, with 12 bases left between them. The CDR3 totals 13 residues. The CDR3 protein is CASSGTRIDEQFF. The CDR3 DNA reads TGTGCCAGCAGCGGGACCCGGATCGATGAGCAGTTCTTC. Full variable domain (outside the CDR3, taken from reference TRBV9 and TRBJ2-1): DSGVTQTPKHLITATGQRVTLRCSPRSGDLSVYWYQQSLDQGLQFLIQYYNGEERAKGNILERFSAQQFPDLHSELNLSSLELGDSALYFCASSGTRIDEQFFGPGTRLTVL.

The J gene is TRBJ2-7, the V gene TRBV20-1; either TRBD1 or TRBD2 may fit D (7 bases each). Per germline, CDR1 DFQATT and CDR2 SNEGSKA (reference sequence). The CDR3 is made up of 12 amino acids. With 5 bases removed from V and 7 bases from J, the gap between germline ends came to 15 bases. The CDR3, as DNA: TGCAGTGCTCGGCAGGGGGGGTTAGAGCAGTACTTC. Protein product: CSARQGGLEQYF.

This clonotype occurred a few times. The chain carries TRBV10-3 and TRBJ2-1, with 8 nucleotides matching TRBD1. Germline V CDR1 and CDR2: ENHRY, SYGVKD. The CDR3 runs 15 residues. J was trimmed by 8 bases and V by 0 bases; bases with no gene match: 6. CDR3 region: CAISESLSGGHEQFF. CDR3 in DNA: TGTGCCATCAGTGAGTCGTTGTCAGGGGGCCATGAGCAGTTCTTC.

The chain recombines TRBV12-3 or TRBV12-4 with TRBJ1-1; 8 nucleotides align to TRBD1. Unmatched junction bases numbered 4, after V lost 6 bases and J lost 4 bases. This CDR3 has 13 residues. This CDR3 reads CASRAGQVTEAFF. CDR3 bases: TGTGCCAGCAGAGCGGGACAGGTCACTGAAGCTTTCTTT.

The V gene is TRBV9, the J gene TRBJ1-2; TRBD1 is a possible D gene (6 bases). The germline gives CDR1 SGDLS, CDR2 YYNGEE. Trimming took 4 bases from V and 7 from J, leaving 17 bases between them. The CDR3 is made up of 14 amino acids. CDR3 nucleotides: TGTGCCAGCAGCCAAAGTGGGGGGGCGGGTGGCTACACCTTC. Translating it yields CASSQSGGAGGYTF.

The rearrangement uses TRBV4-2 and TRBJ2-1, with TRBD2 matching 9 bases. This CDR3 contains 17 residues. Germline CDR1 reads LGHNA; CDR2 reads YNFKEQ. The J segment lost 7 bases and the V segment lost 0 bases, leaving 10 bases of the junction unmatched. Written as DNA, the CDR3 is TGTGCCAGCAGCCAAGATCTGGGGCTAGCGGGATGGAATGAGCAGTTCTTC. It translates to CASSQDLGLAGWNEQFF.

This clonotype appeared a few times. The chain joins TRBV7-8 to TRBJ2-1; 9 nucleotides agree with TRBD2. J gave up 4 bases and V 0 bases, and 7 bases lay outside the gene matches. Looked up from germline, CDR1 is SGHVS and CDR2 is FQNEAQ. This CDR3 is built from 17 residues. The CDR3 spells CASSLAETSGYYNEQFF. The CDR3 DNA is TGTGCCAGCAGCTTAGCGGAGACTAGCGGATATTACAATGAGCAGTTCTTC.

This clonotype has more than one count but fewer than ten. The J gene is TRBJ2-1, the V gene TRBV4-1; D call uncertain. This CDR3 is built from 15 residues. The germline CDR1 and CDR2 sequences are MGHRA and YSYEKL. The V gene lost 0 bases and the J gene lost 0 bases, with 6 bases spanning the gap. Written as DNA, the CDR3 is TGCGCCAGCAGCCAAGATTGGGACTCCTACAATGAGCAGTTCTTC. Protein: CASSQDWDSYNEQFF.

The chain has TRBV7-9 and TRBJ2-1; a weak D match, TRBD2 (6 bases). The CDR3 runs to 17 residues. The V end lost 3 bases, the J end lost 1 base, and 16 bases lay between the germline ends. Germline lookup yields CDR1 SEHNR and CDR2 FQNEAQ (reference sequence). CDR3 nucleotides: TGTGCCAGCAGCTTGACTCGGCGGGGTAGTTCCTACAATGAGCAGTTCTTC. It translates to CASSLTRRGSSYNEQFF.

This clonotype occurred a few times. DNA of the CDR3: TGTGCCAGCAGTTATAGGACTAGCGGGAGGAATGAGCAGTTCTTC. Translated: CASSYRTSGRNEQFF. The chain combines TRBV12-3 or TRBV12-4 with TRBJ2-1, with TRBD2 identical over 14 bases. The CDR3 runs 15 residues. V gave up 4 bases and J gave up 7 bases; unmatched junction bases: 3.

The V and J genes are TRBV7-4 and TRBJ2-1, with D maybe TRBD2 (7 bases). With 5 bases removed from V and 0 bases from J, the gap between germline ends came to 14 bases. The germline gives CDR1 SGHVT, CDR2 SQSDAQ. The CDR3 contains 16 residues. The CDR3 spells CASSPGGPASYNEQFF. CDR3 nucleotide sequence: TGTGCCAGCAGCCCCGGGGGGCCCGCCTCCTACAATGAGCAGTTCTTC.

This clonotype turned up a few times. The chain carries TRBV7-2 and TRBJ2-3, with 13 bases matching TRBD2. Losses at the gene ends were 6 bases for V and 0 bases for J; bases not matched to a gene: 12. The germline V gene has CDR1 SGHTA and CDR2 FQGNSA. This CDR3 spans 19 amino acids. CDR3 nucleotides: TGTGCCAGCAGGCGGACTAGCGGGGGCCTATCGACTAGCACAGATACGCAGTATTTT. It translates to CASRRTSGGLSTSTDTQYF.

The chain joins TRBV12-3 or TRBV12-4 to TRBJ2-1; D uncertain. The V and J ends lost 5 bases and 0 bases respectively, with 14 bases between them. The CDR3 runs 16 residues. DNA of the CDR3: TGTGCCAGCAGTATTACGACCGTGGTCTCCTACAATGAGCAGTTCTTC. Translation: CASSITTVVSYNEQFF.

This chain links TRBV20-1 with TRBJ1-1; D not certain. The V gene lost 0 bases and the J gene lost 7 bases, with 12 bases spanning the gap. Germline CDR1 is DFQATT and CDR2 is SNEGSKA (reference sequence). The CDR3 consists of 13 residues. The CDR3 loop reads CSARDPWDGEAFF. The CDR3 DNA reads TGCAGTGCTAGAGATCCGTGGGATGGTGAAGCTTTCTTT.

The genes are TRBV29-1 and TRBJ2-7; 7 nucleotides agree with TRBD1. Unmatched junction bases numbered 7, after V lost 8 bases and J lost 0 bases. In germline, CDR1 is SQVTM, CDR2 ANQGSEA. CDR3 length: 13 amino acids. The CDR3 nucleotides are TGCAGCATGAAGGGGACAGCCTCCTACGAGCAGTACTTC. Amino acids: CSMKGTASYEQYF.

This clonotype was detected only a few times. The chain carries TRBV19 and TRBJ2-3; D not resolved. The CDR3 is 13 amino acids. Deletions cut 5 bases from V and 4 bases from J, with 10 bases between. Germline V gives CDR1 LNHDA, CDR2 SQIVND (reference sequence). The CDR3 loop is CASSLMPADTQYF. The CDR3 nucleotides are TGTGCCAGTAGTCTCATGCCCGCAGATACGCAGTATTTT.

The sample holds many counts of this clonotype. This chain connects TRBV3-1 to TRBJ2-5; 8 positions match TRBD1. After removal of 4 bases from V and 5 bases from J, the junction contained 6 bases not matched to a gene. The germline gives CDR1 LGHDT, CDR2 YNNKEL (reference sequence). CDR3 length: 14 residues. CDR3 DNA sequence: TGTGCCAGCAGCCCCGGACAGGGTGGGGAGACCCAGTACTTC. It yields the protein CASSPGQGGETQYF.